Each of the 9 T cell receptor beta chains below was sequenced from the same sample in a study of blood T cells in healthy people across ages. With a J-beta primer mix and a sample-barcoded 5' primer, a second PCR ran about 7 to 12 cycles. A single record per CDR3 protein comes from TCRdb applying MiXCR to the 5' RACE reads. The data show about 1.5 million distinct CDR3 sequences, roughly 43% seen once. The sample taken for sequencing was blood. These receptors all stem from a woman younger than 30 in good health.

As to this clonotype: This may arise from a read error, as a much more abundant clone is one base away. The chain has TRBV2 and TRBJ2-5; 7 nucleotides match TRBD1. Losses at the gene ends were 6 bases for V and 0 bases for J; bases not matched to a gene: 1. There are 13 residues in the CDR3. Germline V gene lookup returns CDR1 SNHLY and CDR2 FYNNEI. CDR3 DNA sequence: TGTGCCAGCAGGGGACAGTACCAAGAGACCCAGTACTTC. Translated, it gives CASRGQYQETQYF.

The CDR3 spells CASSSPTLVGEQFF. The CDR3 bases are TGTGCCAGCAGCTCACCCACACTAGTTGGTGAGCAGTTCTTC. The rearrangement joins TRBV9 to TRBJ2-1, with D possibly TRBD2 on 5 matching bases. V gave up 4 bases and J gave up 9 bases, with 17 bases separating them. Germline lookup yields CDR1 SGDLS and CDR2 YYNGEE. The CDR3 is 14 amino acids.

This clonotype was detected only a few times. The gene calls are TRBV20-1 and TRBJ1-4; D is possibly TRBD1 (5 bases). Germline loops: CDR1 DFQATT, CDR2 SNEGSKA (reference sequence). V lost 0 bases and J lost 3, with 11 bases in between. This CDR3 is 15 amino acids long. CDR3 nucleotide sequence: TGCAGTGCTAGAGACAGGGCAGTGGCTAATGAAAAACTGTTTTTT. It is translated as CSARDRAVANEKLFF.

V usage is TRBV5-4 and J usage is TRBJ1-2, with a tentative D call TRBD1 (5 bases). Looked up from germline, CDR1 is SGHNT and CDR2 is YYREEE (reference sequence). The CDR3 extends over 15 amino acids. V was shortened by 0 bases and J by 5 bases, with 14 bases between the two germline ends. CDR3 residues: CASSLGWGVRYGYTF. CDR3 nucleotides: TGTGCCAGCAGCTTGGGATGGGGGGTTCGGTATGGCTACACCTTC. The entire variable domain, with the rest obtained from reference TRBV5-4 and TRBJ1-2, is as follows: ETGVTQSPTHLIKTRGQQVTLRCSSQSGHNTVSWYQQALGQGPQFIFQYYREEENGRGNFPPRFSGLQFPNYSSELNVNALELDDSALYLCASSLGWGVRYGYTFGSGTRLTVV.

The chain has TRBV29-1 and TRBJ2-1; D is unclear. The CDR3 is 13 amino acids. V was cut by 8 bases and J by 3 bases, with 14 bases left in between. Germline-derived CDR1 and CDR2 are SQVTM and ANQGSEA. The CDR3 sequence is CSSRGLFYNEQFF. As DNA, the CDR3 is TGCAGCTCCCGTGGCCTATTCTACAATGAGCAGTTCTTC.

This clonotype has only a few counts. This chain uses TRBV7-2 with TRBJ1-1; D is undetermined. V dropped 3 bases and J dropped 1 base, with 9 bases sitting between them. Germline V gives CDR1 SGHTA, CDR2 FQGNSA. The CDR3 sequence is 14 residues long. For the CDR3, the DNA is TGTGCCAGCAGCTTGATGAGAGGGAACACTGAAGCTTTCTTT. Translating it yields CASSLMRGNTEAFF.

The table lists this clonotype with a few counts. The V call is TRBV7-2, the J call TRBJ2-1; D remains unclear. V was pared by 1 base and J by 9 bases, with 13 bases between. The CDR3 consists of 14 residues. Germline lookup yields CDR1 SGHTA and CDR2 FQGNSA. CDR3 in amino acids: CASSLEYSTFEQFF. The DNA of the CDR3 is TGTGCCAGCAGCTTAGAATATTCTACCTTTGAGCAGTTCTTC.

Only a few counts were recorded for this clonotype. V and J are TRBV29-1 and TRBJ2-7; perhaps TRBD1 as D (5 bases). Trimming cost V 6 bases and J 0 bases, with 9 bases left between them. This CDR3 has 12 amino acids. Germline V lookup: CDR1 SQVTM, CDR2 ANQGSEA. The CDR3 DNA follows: TGCAGCGTCTCGACAGACTCCTACGAGCAGTACTTC. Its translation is CSVSTDSYEQYF.

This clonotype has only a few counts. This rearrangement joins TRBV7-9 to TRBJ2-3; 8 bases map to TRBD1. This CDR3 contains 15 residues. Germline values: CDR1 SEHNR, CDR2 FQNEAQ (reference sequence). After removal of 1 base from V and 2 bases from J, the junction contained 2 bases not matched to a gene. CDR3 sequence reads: CASSLGDRHTDTQYF. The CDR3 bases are TGTGCCAGCAGCTTAGGGGACAGGCACACAGATACGCAGTATTTT.